A selection of T cell receptor beta chains follows, all from one sample in a study of blood T cell repertoires in COVID-19. Sequencing used immunoSEQ multiplex PCR; TCRdb keeps in-frame clones, though not all of them. The sample yields about 250,000 clones, about 83% seen once. Sequenced material: peripheral blood. The receptors stem from a human donor in a cohort sampled during active COVID-19. The CDR3 runs from the conserved cysteine through the conserved F or W. A D gene is named only where the DNA matches it firmly. The listing skips clone size in some rows; elsewhere it reads once, few, many or a size class.

NA TRBJ2-2 NA TRBV19 14 CASTLTGSAGELFF TGTGCCAGTACGCTGACAGGAAGTGCGGGGGAGCTGTTTTTT
TRBD1 TRBJ1-2 NA TRBV2 15 CASSAQGVPNYGYTF TGTGCCAGCAGTGCACAGGGGGTTCCTAACTATGGCTACACCTTC
TRBD1 TRBJ1-6 NA TRBV30 14 CAWDEGQGGSPLHF TGTGCCTGGGATGAGGGACAGGGTGGATCACCCCTCCACTTT
NA TRBJ1-1 NA TRBV29-1 13 CSVAGKLNTEAFF TGCAGCGTAGCCGGGAAATTGAACACTGAAGCTTTCTTT
NA TRBJ2-5 NA TRBV3-1/TRBV3-2 14 CASRPLAAPGTQYF TGTGCCAGCAGACCTTTAGCGGCCCCCGGGACCCAGTACTTC
NA TRBJ2-1 NA TRBV2 16 CASSGGRGSSYNEQFF TGTGCCAGCAGTGGGGGTAGGGGGAGCTCCTACAATGAGCAGTTCTTC
NA TRBJ2-5 NA TRBV29-1 12 CSVEEGVKTQYF TGCAGCGTTGAAGAGGGAGTGAAGACCCAGTACTTC
NA TRBJ2-3 few TRBV2 19 CASSEARLGGWLYTDTQYF TGTGCCAGCAGTGAAGCACGTTTAGGGGGATGGCTCTACACAGATACGCAGTATTTT
NA TRBJ2-7 once TRBV5-1 12 CASSLTGYEQYF TGCGCCAGCTCATTAACAGGGTACGAGCAGTACTTC
TRBD1 TRBJ1-6 NA TRBV19 15 CASSPLTGGSSPLHF TGTGCCAGTAGTCCCCTGACAGGGGGCAGTTCACCCCTCCACTTT
NA TRBJ2-5 NA TRBV20-1 13 CSASSPAPETQYF TGCAGTGCTAGTAGTCCAGCGCCAGAGACCCAGTACTTC
TRBD1 TRBJ1-5 NA TRBV11-2 16 CASSGDRGFRNQPQHF TGTGCCAGCAGCGGTGACAGGGGTTTCCGCAATCAGCCCCAGCATTTT
TRBD1 TRBJ1-5 many TRBV19 14 CASSQTGGNQPQHF TGTGCCAGTAGTCAGACAGGGGGCAATCAGCCCCAGCATTTT
TRBD2 TRBJ2-4 NA TRBV5-1 13 CASSPAGGNIQYF TGCGCCAGCAGCCCAGCGGGAGGCAACATTCAGTACTTC
NA TRBJ1-5 NA TRBV7-9 15 CASSKSAGGDQPQHF TGTGCCAGCAGCAAATCAGCCGGCGGGGATCAACCCCAGCATTTT
NA TRBJ1-2 NA TRBV2 14 CASRVLRARGGYTF TGTGCCAGCAGGGTCCTTCGGGCGCGGGGTGGCTACACCTTC
NA TRBJ1-5 NA TRBV28 16 CASSLIRRLSNQPQHF TGTGCCAGCAGTTTGATCCGCAGACTTAGCAATCAGCCCCAGCATTTT
TRBD2 TRBJ2-1 NA TRBV5-4 16 CASSRTSGSSYNEQFF TGTGCCAGCAGCCGGACTAGCGGGAGCTCCTACAATGAGCAGTTCTTC
NA TRBJ2-5 NA TRBV28 13 CASNRGSKETQYF TGTGCCAGCAATCGGGGGAGCAAAGAGACCCAGTACTTC
NA TRBJ1-2 NA TRBV7-9 14 CASSLTLAPYGYTF TGTGCCAGCAGCTTAACCCTAGCCCCCTATGGCTACACCTTC
NA TRBJ1-2 NA TRBV5-1 13 CASSLGTDYGYTF TGCGCCAGCAGCTTGGGGACAGATTATGGCTACACCTTC
TRBD1 TRBJ1-1 NA TRBV18 13 CASSKDRVTEAFF TGTGCCAGCTCAAAGGACAGGGTTACTGAAGCTTTCTTT
NA TRBJ2-1 NA TRBV6-2/TRBV6-3 11 CASSFSREQFF TGTGCCAGCAGTTTTTCCAGGGAGCAGTTCTTC
NA TRBJ1-1 NA TRBV18 16 CASSLSGRGSGTEAFF TGTGCCAGCTCACTCTCAGGAAGGGGTTCGGGCACTGAAGCTTTCTTT
NA TRBJ2-1 NA TRBV18 15 CASSPDGGRDNEQFF TGTGCCAGCTCACCCGACGGAGGGAGAGACAATGAGCAGTTCTTC
TRBD1 TRBJ2-3 NA TRBV24-1 13 CATSGGSTDTQYF TGTGCCACATCAGGGGGAAGCACAGATACGCAGTATTTT
TRBD2 TRBJ2-2 NA TRBV9 15 CASSLAGAMTGELFF TGTGCCAGCAGTCTAGCGGGGGCCATGACCGGGGAGCTGTTTTTT
TRBD1 TRBJ1-4 NA TRBV3-1/TRBV3-2 16 CASSPRTGGTNEKLFF TGTGCCAGCAGCCCCCGGACAGGGGGAACTAATGAAAAACTGTTTTTT